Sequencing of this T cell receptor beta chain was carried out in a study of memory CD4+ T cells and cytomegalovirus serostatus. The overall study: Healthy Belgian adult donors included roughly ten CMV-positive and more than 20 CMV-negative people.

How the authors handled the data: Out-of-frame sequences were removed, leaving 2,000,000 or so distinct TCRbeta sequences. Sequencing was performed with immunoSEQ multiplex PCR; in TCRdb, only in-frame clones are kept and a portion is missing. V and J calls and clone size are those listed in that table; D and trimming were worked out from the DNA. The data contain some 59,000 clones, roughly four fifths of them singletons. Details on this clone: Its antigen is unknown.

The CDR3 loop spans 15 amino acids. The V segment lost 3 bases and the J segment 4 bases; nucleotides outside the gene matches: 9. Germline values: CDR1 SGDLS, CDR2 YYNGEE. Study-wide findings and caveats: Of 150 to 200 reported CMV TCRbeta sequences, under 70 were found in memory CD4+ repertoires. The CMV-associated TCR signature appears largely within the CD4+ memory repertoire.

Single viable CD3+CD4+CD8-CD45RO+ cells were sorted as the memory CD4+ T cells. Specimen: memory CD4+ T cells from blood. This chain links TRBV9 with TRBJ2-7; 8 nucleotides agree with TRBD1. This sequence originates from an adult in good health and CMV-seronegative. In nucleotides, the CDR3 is TGTGCCAGCAGCGAAGGGACAGGCAACCTATACGAGCAGTACTTC. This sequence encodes CASSEGTGNLYEQYF.